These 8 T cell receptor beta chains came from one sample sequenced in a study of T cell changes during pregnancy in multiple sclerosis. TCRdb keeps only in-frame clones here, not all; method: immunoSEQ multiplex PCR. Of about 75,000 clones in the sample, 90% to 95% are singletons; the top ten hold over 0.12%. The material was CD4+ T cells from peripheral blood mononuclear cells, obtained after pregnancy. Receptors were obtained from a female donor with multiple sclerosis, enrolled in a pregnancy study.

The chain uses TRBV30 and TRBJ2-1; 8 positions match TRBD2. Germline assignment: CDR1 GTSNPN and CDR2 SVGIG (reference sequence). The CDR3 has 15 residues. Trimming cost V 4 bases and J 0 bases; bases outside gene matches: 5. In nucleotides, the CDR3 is TGTGCCTGGAACGGCCTAGCGGGCTCCTACAATGAGCAGTTCTTC. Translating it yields CAWNGLAGSYNEQFF.

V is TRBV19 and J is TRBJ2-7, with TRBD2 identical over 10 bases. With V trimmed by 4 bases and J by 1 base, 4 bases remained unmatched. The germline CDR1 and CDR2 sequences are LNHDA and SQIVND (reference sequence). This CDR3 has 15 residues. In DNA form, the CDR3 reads TGTGCCAGTAGTACCGGGACTAGCGCATCCTACGAGCAGTACTTC. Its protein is CASSTGTSASYEQYF.

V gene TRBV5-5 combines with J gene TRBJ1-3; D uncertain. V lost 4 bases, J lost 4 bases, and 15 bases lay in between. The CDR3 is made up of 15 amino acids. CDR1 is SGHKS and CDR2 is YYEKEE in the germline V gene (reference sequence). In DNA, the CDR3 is TGTGCCAGCAGCCCCCGCGGGTCGTACGGAAACACCATATATTTT. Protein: CASSPRGSYGNTIYF. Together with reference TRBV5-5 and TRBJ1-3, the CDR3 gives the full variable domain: DAGVTQSPTHLIKTRGQQVTLRCSPISGHKSVSWYQQVLGQGPQFIFQYYEKEERGRGNFPDRFSARQFPNYSSELNVNALLLGDSALYLCASSPRGSYGNTIYFGEGSWLTVV.

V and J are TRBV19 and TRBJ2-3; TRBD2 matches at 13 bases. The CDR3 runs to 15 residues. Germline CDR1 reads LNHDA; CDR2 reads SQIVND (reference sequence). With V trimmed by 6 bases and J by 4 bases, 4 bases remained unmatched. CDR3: CASSRTSGSADTQYF. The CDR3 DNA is TGTGCCAGTAGCCGGACTAGCGGGAGTGCAGATACGCAGTATTTT.

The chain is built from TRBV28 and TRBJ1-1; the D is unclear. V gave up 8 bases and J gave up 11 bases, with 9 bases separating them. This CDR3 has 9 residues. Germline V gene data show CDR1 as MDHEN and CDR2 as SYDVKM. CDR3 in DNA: TGTGCCAGCGGGCGTCGCGCTTTCTTT. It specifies CASGRRAFF. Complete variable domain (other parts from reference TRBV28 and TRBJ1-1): DVKVTQSSRYLVKRTGEKVFLECVQDMDHENMFWYRQDPGLGLRLIYFSYDVKMKEKGDIPEGYSVSREKKERFSLILESASTNQTSMYLCASGRRAFFGQGTRLTVV.

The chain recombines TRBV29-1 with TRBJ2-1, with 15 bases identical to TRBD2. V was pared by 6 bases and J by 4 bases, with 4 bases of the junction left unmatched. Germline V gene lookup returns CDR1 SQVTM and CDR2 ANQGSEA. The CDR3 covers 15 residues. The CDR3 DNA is TGCAGCGTCCCGGGACTAGCGGGAGGATACAATGAGCAGTTCTTC. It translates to CSVPGLAGGYNEQFF.

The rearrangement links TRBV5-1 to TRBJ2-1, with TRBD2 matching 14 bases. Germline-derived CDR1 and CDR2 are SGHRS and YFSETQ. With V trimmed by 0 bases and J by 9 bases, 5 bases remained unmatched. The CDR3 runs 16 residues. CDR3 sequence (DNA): TGCGCCAGCAGCTTGGGGCCGGGACTAGCGGGAGTTGAGCAGTTCTTC. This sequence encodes CASSLGPGLAGVEQFF.

The CDR3 region is CASSPRQGLSTEAFF. CDR3 DNA: TGTGCCAGCTCACCGAGACAGGGCCTTAGCACTGAAGCTTTCTTT. The V gene is TRBV18, the J gene TRBJ1-1, with TRBD1 matching over 7 bases. Germline CDR1 reads KGHSH; CDR2 reads LQKENI. V was pared by 3 bases and J by 4 bases, with 8 bases of the junction left unmatched. This CDR3 spans 15 amino acids.